This T cell receptor beta chain came from a study of control samples from healthy donors and cancer patients. Germline V gene lookup returns CDR1 MNHNY and CDR2 SVGAGI (reference sequence). Trimming at V came to 9 bases and at J to 4 bases, leaving 6 bases not matched to a gene. The CDR3 sequence is 12 residues long. The method was immunoSEQ multiplex PCR; TCRdb's version includes in-frame clones alone and lacks a portion of them. The sample lists roughly 100,000 clones, about nine tenths occurring once. The chain uses TRBV6-6 and TRBJ2-7, with 7 bases aligning to TRBD1. The clonotype was recovered from a human donor in good health. The donor label of this sample is uncertain. The sequencing sample was made of blood. The CDR3 region has the DNA TGTGCCAGTCGAGACAGGGAATACGAGCAGTACGTC. Encoded protein: CASRDREYEQYV.